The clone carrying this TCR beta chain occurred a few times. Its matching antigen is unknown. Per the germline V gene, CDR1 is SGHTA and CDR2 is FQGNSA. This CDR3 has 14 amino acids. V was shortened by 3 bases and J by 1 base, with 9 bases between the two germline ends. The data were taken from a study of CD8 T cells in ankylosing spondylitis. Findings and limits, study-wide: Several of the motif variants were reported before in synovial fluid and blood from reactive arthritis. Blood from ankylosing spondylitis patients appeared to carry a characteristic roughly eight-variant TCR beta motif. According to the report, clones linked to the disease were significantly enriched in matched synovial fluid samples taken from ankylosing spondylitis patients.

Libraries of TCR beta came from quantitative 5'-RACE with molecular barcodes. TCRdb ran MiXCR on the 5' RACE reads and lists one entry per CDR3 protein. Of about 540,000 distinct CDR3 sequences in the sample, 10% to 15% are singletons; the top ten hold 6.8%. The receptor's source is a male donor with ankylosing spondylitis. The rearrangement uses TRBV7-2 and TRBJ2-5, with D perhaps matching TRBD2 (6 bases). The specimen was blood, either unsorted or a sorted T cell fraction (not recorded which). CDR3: CASSLGLLQETQYF. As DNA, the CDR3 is TGTGCCAGCAGCTTGGGACTGCTCCAAGAGACCCAGTACTTC. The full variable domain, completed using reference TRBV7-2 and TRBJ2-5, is GAGVSQSPSNKVTEKGKDVELRCDPISGHTALYWYRQSLGQGLEFLIYFQGNSAPDKSGLPSDRFSAERTGGSVSTLTIQRTQQEDSAVYLCASSLGLLQETQYFGPGTRLLVL.